These 16 T cell receptor beta chains came from one sample sequenced in a study of CD8 T cells in ankylosing spondylitis. TCRdb called the 5' RACE reads again in MiXCR, with one record for every CDR3 protein. Of about 160,000 distinct CDR3 sequences in the sample, 15% to 20% are singletons; the top ten hold about 7.8%. The sample consisted of blood, either unsorted or a sorted T cell fraction (not recorded which). The receptors were gathered from a male donor with ankylosing spondylitis or in good health (not recorded which).

This clonotype has at least ten counts. The V gene is TRBV9, the J gene TRBJ2-5; D is possibly TRBD1 or TRBD2 (7 bases each). Trimming pared 4 bases from V and 4 bases from J, leaving 14 bases between. CDR1 and CDR2 (germline): SGDLS, YYNGEE. The CDR3 is made up of 14 amino acids. The CDR3 protein is CASSNRGGIETQYF. In DNA, the CDR3 is TGTGCCAGCAGCAACAGGGGAGGGATAGAGACCCAGTACTTC. Together with reference TRBV9 and TRBJ2-5, the CDR3 gives the full variable domain: DSGVTQTPKHLITATGQRVTLRCSPRSGDLSVYWYQQSLDQGLQFLIQYYNGEERAKGNILERFSAQQFPDLHSELNLSSLELGDSALYFCASSNRGGIETQYFGPGTRLLVL.

This clonotype occurred many times. V and J are TRBV9 and TRBJ2-3, with a possible D match to TRBD2 (5 bases). The CDR3 sequence is 15 residues long. V lost 2 bases and J 0 bases, leaving 10 bases between the germline ends. Germline V gene sequence: CDR1 SGDLS, CDR2 YYNGEE. CDR3 nucleotides: TGTGCCAGCAGCGTCAGGAGCGGAAGCACAGATACGCAGTATTTT. It codes for CASSVRSGSTDTQYF.

The table lists this clonotype with a few counts. The V call is TRBV5-1, the J call TRBJ2-1, with 10 nucleotides matching TRBD1. CDR1 is SGHRS and CDR2 is YFSETQ in the germline V gene. The CDR3 covers 15 residues. V lost 4 bases, J lost 7 bases, and 8 bases stayed unmatched. CDR3 sequence reads: CASSPGTGAANEQFF. Written as DNA, the CDR3 is TGCGCCAGCAGCCCCGGGACAGGGGCCGCTAATGAGCAGTTCTTC.

This clonotype was detected many times. This chain connects TRBV20-1 to TRBJ2-7; 7 positions agree with TRBD1. The length of the CDR3 is 13 residues. The trim removed 3 bases at V and 6 bases at J, leaving 8 bases unmatched. Germline V gene sequence: CDR1 DFQATT, CDR2 SNEGSKA (reference sequence). CDR3 region: CSARWTGRVEQYF. The CDR3 DNA reads TGCAGTGCTAGGTGGACAGGAAGGGTCGAGCAGTACTTC.

V gene TRBV28 combines with J gene TRBJ2-2; 11 nucleotides line up with TRBD1. The CDR3 is made up of 14 amino acids. V trimming: 8 bases; J trimming: 4 bases; junction bases outside the gene matches: 3. Germline CDR1 is MDHEN and CDR2 is SYDVKM. The CDR3 coding sequence is TGTGCCAGCGCGGGGACAGGGGGCACCGGGGAGCTGTTTTTT. Its protein product is CASAGTGGTGELFF.

Ten or more counts support this clonotype. The chain joins TRBV19 to TRBJ2-5, with TRBD1 as a possible D gene (5 bases). With 5 bases removed from V and 5 bases from J, the gap between germline ends came to 12 bases. The CDR3 runs to 13 residues. Germline V gene data show CDR1 as LNHDA and CDR2 as SQIVND (reference sequence). The CDR3 is CASSRQLLETQYF. The DNA for the CDR3 is TGTGCCAGTAGTCGACAGTTGTTGGAGACCCAGTACTTC.

This clonotype came up a few times. The rearrangement links TRBV7-7 to TRBJ1-1; unclear D gene. This CDR3 has 13 residues. Deletions cut 3 bases from V and 6 bases from J, with 11 bases between. Germline V gives CDR1 SSHAT, CDR2 FNYEAQ (reference sequence). CDR3 region: CASSLGVNSEAFF. As DNA, the CDR3 is TGTGCCAGCAGCTTGGGTGTCAACTCTGAAGCTTTCTTT.

The chain combines TRBV20-1 with TRBJ2-6; no clear D. V lost 5 bases and J lost 4, with 9 bases in between. The germline CDR1 and CDR2 sequences are DFQATT and SNEGSKA (reference sequence). This CDR3 is built from 13 residues. As DNA, the CDR3 is TGCAGTGCTTTGGGAAAGGGGGCCAACGTCCTGACTTTC. Translated, it gives CSALGKGANVLTF.

This clonotype appeared many times. This rearrangement joins TRBV12-3 or TRBV12-4 to TRBJ1-2; no clear D gene. V was shortened by 8 bases and J by 7 bases, with 17 bases between the two germline ends. This CDR3 is 13 amino acids long. CDR3 nucleotides: TGTGCCAGCTGCGAAAGCCGCTCGGTTGGCTACACCTTC. It codes for CASCESRSVGYTF.

Turning to this clonotype: A much larger clone differs from this one at a single base, so this may be a read error. CDR3 DNA sequence: TGCAGTGCTAGGTCGGACACAGATACGCAGCATTTT. Translating gives CSARSDTDTQHF. This chain links TRBV20-1 with TRBJ2-3; a weak D match, TRBD1 (5 bases). The closer fit of TRBJ1-5 to the DNA end suggests the J call may be wrong. CDR3 length: 12 amino acids. Germline loops: CDR1 DFQATT, CDR2 SNEGSKA (reference sequence).

This clonotype has ten or more counts. The rearrangement joins TRBV7-9 to TRBJ2-1, with D uncertain. There are 14 residues in the CDR3. The V end lost 6 bases, the J end lost 3 bases, and 12 bases lay between the germline ends. The germline CDR1 and CDR2 sequences are SEHNR and FQNEAQ (reference sequence). CDR3 DNA: TGTGCCAGCAGTGACCCTACCTACTACAATGAGCAGTTCTTC. Amino acid sequence: CASSDPTYYNEQFF.

The CDR3, as DNA: TGCAGCGTTGGGCGGACAGGAGCAAACACTGAAGCTTTCTTT. Its translation: CSVGRTGANTEAFF. This chain links TRBV29-1 with TRBJ1-1; TRBD1 matches 7 bases. V trimming: 4 bases; J trimming: 2 bases; junction bases outside the gene matches: 7. Germline CDR1 SQVTM, CDR2 ANQGSEA. This CDR3 has 14 amino acids.

This clonotype was counted at least ten times. J is TRBJ2-1 and V is TRBV5-1; a possible D gene is TRBD1 (6 bases). The CDR3 covers 14 residues. Between the trimmed V and J ends, which lost 5 bases and 11 bases, there was a span of 20 bases. In germline, CDR1 is SGHRS, CDR2 YFSETQ. Here the CDR3 reads CASREAVGQLKQFF. The DNA for the CDR3 is TGCGCCAGCAGAGAGGCCGTAGGACAGCTAAAGCAGTTCTTC. The whole variable domain, filled in from reference TRBV5-1 and TRBJ2-1, reads KAGVTQTPRYLIKTRGQQVTLSCSPISGHRSVSWYQQTPGQGLQFLFEYFSETQRNKGNFPGRFSGRQFSNSRSEMNVSTLELGDSALYLCASREAVGQLKQFFGPGTRLTVL.

The rearrangement joins TRBV7-2 to TRBJ1-2; D is ambiguous. The V end lost 3 bases, the J end lost 5 bases, and 19 bases lay between the germline ends. The germline V gene encodes CDR1 SGHTA and CDR2 FQGNSA. This CDR3 is built from 16 residues. This CDR3 is CASSFKSPREGYGYTF. The CDR3 region has the DNA TGTGCCAGCAGCTTTAAGAGCCCTCGGGAGGGATATGGCTACACCTTC.

This clonotype showed up many times. This chain links TRBV5-1 with TRBJ2-2; the D is unclear. This CDR3 comprises 16 residues. Deletions cut 3 bases from V and 0 bases from J, with 12 bases between. Germline lookup yields CDR1 SGHRS and CDR2 YFSETQ. The CDR3 here is CASSSLETSNTGELFF. The CDR3, as DNA: TGCGCCAGCAGCTCGCTAGAAACCTCGAACACCGGGGAGCTGTTTTTT. Variable domain in full (rest from reference TRBV5-1 and TRBJ2-2): KAGVTQTPRYLIKTRGQQVTLSCSPISGHRSVSWYQQTPGQGLQFLFEYFSETQRNKGNFPGRFSGRQFSNSRSEMNVSTLELGDSALYLCASSSLETSNTGELFFGEGSRLTVL.

There are many counts of this clonotype. V gene TRBV5-1 combines with J gene TRBJ2-7, with D perhaps TRBD1 (6 bases). Between the trimmed V and J ends, which lost 3 bases and 10 bases, there was a span of 11 bases. The CDR3 has 11 residues. Germline V gives CDR1 SGHRS, CDR2 YFSETQ. CDR3 DNA sequence: TGCGCCAGCAGCTCCGACAGGTTTCAGTACTTC. This sequence encodes CASSSDRFQYF.